There are a few counts of the clone carrying this T cell receptor (beta chain). Unique molecular identifiers tagged individual cDNA molecules. TCRdb reprocessed the 5' RACE reads with MiXCR, giving one entry per CDR3 protein. The profile shows roughly 66,000 distinct CDR3 sequences, 8% to 9.5% of them singletons. The entry originates in a study of early T cells in non-severe SARS-CoV-2 infection. Trimming pared 8 bases from V and 3 bases from J, leaving 17 bases between. CDR1 is SGHTA, CDR2 FQGNSA, per germline. The CDR3 runs 14 residues. The sequence derives from an adult who was a healthcare worker with PCR-confirmed SARS-CoV-2 infection or an uninfected control (not recorded which). The chain links TRBV7-2 to TRBJ2-7; a possible D gene is TRBD1 (6 bases). Sequencing was done on a sample of whole blood. Here the CDR3 reads CASSTGQEYYEQYF. CDR3 sequence (DNA): TGTGCCAGCTCGACAGGCCAAGAGTACTACGAGCAGTACTTC.